The rows below give T cell receptor beta chains drawn from one sample of a study of cytomegalovirus exposure and HLA in healthy donors. Only in-frame clones appear in the TCRdb table, and some are missing; sequencing was by immunoSEQ multiplex PCR. The sample contains 97,000 or so clones, around four fifths of which appear only once. Sequencing was carried out using PBMCs. The receptors shown here come from a middle-aged man in good health and CMV-seronegative. Both conserved end residues are part of each CDR3. Fields, in order: clone size, V gene, D gene, J gene, CDR3 protein, CDR3 DNA. A D gene is named only where the DNA matches it firmly. Only part of the rows carry a size: once, few, many, or a class if the clone is expanded.

clone_size: -; v_call: TRBV7-2; d_call: TRBD2; j_call: TRBJ2-1; cdr3_aa: CASSLAPAGGFPRSYNEQFF; cdr3_nt: TGTGCCAGCAGCTTAGCACCAGCGGGGGGTTTCCCCCGCTCCTACAATGAGCAGTTCTTC
clone_size: -; v_call: TRBV27; d_call: -; j_call: TRBJ2-7; cdr3_aa: CASSKTVSYEQYF; cdr3_nt: TGTGCCAGCAGTAAGACAGTATCCTACGAGCAGTACTTC
clone_size: -; v_call: TRBV27; d_call: -; j_call: TRBJ2-2; cdr3_aa: CASSFGGAGTGELFF; cdr3_nt: TGTGCCAGCAGTTTTGGAGGGGCCGGCACCGGGGAGCTGTTTTTT
clone_size: -; v_call: TRBV11-1; d_call: TRBD2; j_call: TRBJ2-2; cdr3_aa: CASSGGVGSPGELFF; cdr3_nt: TGTGCCAGCAGTGGGGGGGTCGGTAGCCCCGGGGAGCTGTTTTTT
clone_size: -; v_call: TRBV5-1; d_call: -; j_call: TRBJ2-3; cdr3_aa: CASSPTRGDTQYF; cdr3_nt: TGCGCCAGCAGCCCTACTCGAGGAGATACGCAGTATTTT
clone_size: -; v_call: TRBV10-1; d_call: TRBD2; j_call: TRBJ2-3; cdr3_aa: CASSESLRASGGVRGTDTQYF; cdr3_nt: TGCGCCAGCAGTGAGTCACTTCGGGCTAGCGGGGGGGTACGTGGCACAGATACGCAGTATTTT
clone_size: once; v_call: TRBV5-4; d_call: -; j_call: TRBJ1-2; cdr3_aa: CASSPHEGPRGYGYTF; cdr3_nt: TGTGCCAGCAGCCCTCATGAAGGGCCTCGGGGCTATGGCTACACCTTC
clone_size: once; v_call: TRBV10-3; d_call: -; j_call: TRBJ1-2; cdr3_aa: CAISEFGKDNYGYTF; cdr3_nt: TGTGCCATAAGTGAATTCGGGAAAGATAACTATGGCTACACCTTC
clone_size: -; v_call: TRBV5-4; d_call: TRBD2; j_call: TRBJ2-1; cdr3_aa: CASSTIAGGPGNEQFF; cdr3_nt: TGTGCCAGCAGTACCATAGCGGGGGGGCCTGGCAATGAGCAGTTCTTC
clone_size: -; v_call: TRBV5-1; d_call: TRBD1; j_call: TRBJ1-2; cdr3_aa: CASSLEQGVRGYGYTF; cdr3_nt: TGCGCCAGCAGCTTGGAACAGGGGGTGCGTGGCTATGGCTACACCTTC
clone_size: -; v_call: TRBV18; d_call: TRBD1; j_call: TRBJ1-2; cdr3_aa: CASSPSGQDYGYTF; cdr3_nt: TGTGCCAGCTCACCATCTGGACAGGACTATGGCTACACCTTC
clone_size: -; v_call: TRBV5-1; d_call: -; j_call: TRBJ2-1; cdr3_aa: CASRQGRGGSYNEQFF; cdr3_nt: TGCGCCAGCAGGCAAGGAAGGGGTGGGTCCTACAATGAGCAGTTCTTC
clone_size: -; v_call: TRBV5-1; d_call: -; j_call: TRBJ2-1; cdr3_aa: CASSIAAGTYNEQFF; cdr3_nt: TGCGCCAGCAGCATAGCGGCGGGAACCTACAATGAGCAGTTCTTC
clone_size: -; v_call: TRBV13; d_call: TRBD1; j_call: TRBJ2-2; cdr3_aa: CASSSPGQGYTGELFF; cdr3_nt: TGTGCCAGCAGCTCCCCGGGACAGGGGTACACCGGGGAGCTGTTTTTT
clone_size: -; v_call: TRBV28; d_call: -; j_call: TRBJ1-2; cdr3_aa: CASSLATTGYTF; cdr3_nt: TGTGCCAGCAGTTTGGCTACAACGGGGTACACCTTC
clone_size: -; v_call: TRBV27; d_call: -; j_call: TRBJ2-7; cdr3_aa: CASSFGQTPVEQYF; cdr3_nt: TGTGCCAGCAGTTTCGGACAGACGCCTGTCGAGCAGTACTTC
clone_size: -; v_call: TRBV9; d_call: TRBD1; j_call: TRBJ1-2; cdr3_aa: CASSRGQGSGGYTF; cdr3_nt: TGTGCCAGCAGCAGGGGACAGGGTTCGGGTGGCTACACCTTC
clone_size: -; v_call: TRBV19; d_call: TRBD1; j_call: TRBJ1-3; cdr3_aa: CASNYRGPGNTIYF; cdr3_nt: TGTGCCTCGAATTACAGGGGTCCTGGAAACACCATATATTTT
clone_size: -; v_call: TRBV5-6; d_call: TRBD2; j_call: TRBJ2-3; cdr3_aa: CASSRTRGVGDTQYF; cdr3_nt: TGTGCCAGCAGTCGTACACGGGGGGTTGGGGATACGCAGTATTTT
clone_size: -; v_call: TRBV19; d_call: TRBD1; j_call: TRBJ1-4; cdr3_aa: CASGRGAANEKLFF; cdr3_nt: TGTGCCAGTGGCAGGGGGGCGGCTAATGAAAAACTGTTTTTT
clone_size: -; v_call: TRBV2; d_call: TRBD1; j_call: TRBJ1-2; cdr3_aa: CASSGQGNYGYTF; cdr3_nt: TGTGCCAGCAGTGGACAGGGGAACTATGGCTACACCTTC
clone_size: -; v_call: TRBV5-6; d_call: -; j_call: TRBJ1-1; cdr3_aa: CASSFLQGVGGEAFF; cdr3_nt: TGTGCCAGCAGTTTTTTACAGGGAGTAGGCGGCGAAGCTTTCTTT
clone_size: -; v_call: TRBV27; d_call: TRBD1; j_call: TRBJ2-7; cdr3_aa: CAVRKAGTGNYEQYF; cdr3_nt: TGTGCCGTCCGAAAAGCCGGGACAGGGAACTACGAGCAGTACTTC
clone_size: once; v_call: TRBV5-1; d_call: -; j_call: TRBJ1-2; cdr3_aa: CASSPLVGGGNYGYTF; cdr3_nt: TGCGCCAGCAGCCCTTTGGTGGGGGGAGGAAACTATGGCTACACCTTC
clone_size: -; v_call: TRBV25-1; d_call: -; j_call: TRBJ1-2; cdr3_aa: CASSEQGGYGYTF; cdr3_nt: TGTGCCAGCAGTGAGCAGGGAGGCTATGGCTACACCTTC
clone_size: -; v_call: TRBV7-2; d_call: TRBD1; j_call: TRBJ1-2; cdr3_aa: CASSLAAGGDRGYTF; cdr3_nt: TGTGCCAGCAGCTTAGCGGCAGGGGGCGACAGGGGCTACACCTTC
clone_size: -; v_call: TRBV30; d_call: -; j_call: TRBJ1-2; cdr3_aa: CAWSAGVGYTF; cdr3_nt: TGTGCCTGGAGTGCCGGAGTTGGCTACACCTTC
clone_size: -; v_call: TRBV4-1; d_call: TRBD1; j_call: TRBJ1-1; cdr3_aa: CASSQPILTGGLPNTEAFF; cdr3_nt: TGCGCCAGCAGCCAACCCATCTTAACAGGGGGCCTCCCGAACACTGAAGCTTTCTTT
clone_size: -; v_call: TRBV4-1; d_call: TRBD2; j_call: TRBJ2-1; cdr3_aa: CASSQGLADEQFF; cdr3_nt: TGCGCCAGCAGCCAGGGACTAGCGGATGAGCAGTTCTTC
clone_size: -; v_call: TRBV7-9; d_call: -; j_call: TRBJ2-5; cdr3_aa: CASSLVDGYQETQYF; cdr3_nt: TGTGCCAGCAGCTTAGTCGACGGGTACCAAGAGACCCAGTACTTC
clone_size: once; v_call: TRBV5-1; d_call: -; j_call: TRBJ2-7; cdr3_aa: CASRPNNPYEQYF; cdr3_nt: TGCGCCAGCAGACCCAATAATCCCTACGAGCAGTACTTC
clone_size: -; v_call: TRBV7-9; d_call: TRBD1; j_call: TRBJ2-7; cdr3_aa: CASSLAARGYPYEQYF; cdr3_nt: TGTGCCAGCAGCTTAGCAGCCAGGGGGTACCCCTACGAGCAGTACTTC